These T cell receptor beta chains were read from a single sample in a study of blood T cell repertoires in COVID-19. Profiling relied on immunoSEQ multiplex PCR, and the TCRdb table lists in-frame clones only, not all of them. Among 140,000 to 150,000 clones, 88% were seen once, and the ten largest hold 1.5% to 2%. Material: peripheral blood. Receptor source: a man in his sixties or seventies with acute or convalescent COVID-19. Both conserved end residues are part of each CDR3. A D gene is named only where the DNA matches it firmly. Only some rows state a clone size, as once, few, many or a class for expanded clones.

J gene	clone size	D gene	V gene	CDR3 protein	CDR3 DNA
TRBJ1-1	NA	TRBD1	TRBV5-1	CASSTGDSLNTEAFF	TGCGCCAGCAGCACCGGGGACAGCCTGAACACTGAAGCTTTCTTT
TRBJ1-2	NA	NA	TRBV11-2	CASSFNGGTGYTF	TGTGCCAGCAGCTTTAACGGAGGGACGGGCTACACCTTC
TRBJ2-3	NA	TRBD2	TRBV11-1	CASSFSGTSMHTQYF	TGTGCCAGCAGCTTCAGTGGGACTAGTATGCATACGCAGTATTTT
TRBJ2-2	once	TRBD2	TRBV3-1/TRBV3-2	CASSQVLAGDTGELFF	TGTGCCAGCAGCCAAGTACTAGCGGGAGATACCGGGGAGCTGTTTTTT
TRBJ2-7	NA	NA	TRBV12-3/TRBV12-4	CASRGGQYEQYF	TGTGCCAGCAGGGGCGGACAGTACGAGCAGTACTTC
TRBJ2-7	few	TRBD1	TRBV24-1	CATSARTGAHEQYF	TGTGCCACCAGTGCCCGGACAGGGGCCCACGAGCAGTACTTC
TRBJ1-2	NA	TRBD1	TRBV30	CAWNRDRNLYGYTF	TGTGCCTGGAACCGGGACAGAAATCTCTATGGCTACACCTTC
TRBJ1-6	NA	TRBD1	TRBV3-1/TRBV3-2	CASSRTGTGSSYNSPLHF	TGTGCCAGCAGCCGAACCGGGACAGGGAGCTCCTATAATTCACCCCTCCACTTT
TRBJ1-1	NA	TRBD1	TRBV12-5	CASGPPGTVINTEAFF	TGTGCTAGTGGTCCACCCGGGACAGTTATCAACACTGAAGCTTTCTTT
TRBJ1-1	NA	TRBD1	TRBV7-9	CASSLGTGGSTEAFF	TGTGCCAGCAGCTTAGGGACAGGGGGATCCACTGAAGCTTTCTTT
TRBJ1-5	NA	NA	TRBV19	CASHDKGTEPQHF	TGTGCCAGTCACGACAAAGGCACCGAGCCCCAGCATTTT
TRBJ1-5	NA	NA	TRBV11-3	CASSLREQPQHF	TGTGCCAGCAGCTTAAGAGAACAGCCCCAGCATTTT
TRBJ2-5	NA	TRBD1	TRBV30	CAWSRGLVETQYF	TGTGCCTGGAGCAGGGGGCTGGTGGAGACCCAGTACTTC
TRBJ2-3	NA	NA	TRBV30	CAWSSQEGGTDTQYF	TGTGCCTGGAGTTCACAAGAGGGTGGGACAGATACGCAGTATTTT
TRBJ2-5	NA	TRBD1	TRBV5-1	CASSWQQGSEETQYF	TGCGCCAGCAGCTGGCAACAGGGGAGCGAAGAGACCCAGTACTTC
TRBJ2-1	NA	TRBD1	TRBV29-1	CSVAGQALRDEQFF	TGCAGCGTTGCGGGACAGGCATTGAGGGATGAGCAGTTCTTC
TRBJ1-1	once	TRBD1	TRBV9	CASSEGTGGAFF	TGTGCCAGCAGCGAGGGGACAGGGGGTGCTTTCTTT
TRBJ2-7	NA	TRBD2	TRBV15	CATSREGDYSYEQYF	TGTGCCACCAGCAGAGAGGGGGACTACTCCTACGAGCAGTACTTC
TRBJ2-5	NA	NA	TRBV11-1	CASSLAPEVKETQYF	TGTGCCAGCAGCTTAGCGCCTGAGGTGAAAGAGACCCAGTACTTC
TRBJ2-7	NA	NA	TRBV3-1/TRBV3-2	CASSRGDEQYF	TGTGCCAGCAGCCGGGGGGACGAGCAGTACTTC
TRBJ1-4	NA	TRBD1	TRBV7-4	CASSSGTGREKLFF	TGTGCCAGCAGCTCCGGGACAGGGCGAGAAAAACTGTTTTTT
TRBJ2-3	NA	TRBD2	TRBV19	CASRSSFSGSGTDTQYF	TGTGCCAGTAGGTCCTCCTTTAGCGGGAGCGGCACAGATACGCAGTATTTT
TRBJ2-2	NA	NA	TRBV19	CASSIQGANTGELFF	TGTGCCAGTAGTATACAGGGCGCGAACACCGGGGAGCTGTTTTTT
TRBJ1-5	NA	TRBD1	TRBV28	CGVTGPHQPQHF	TGTGGGGTGACAGGGCCTCATCAGCCCCAGCATTTT
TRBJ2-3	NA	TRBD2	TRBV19	CASSLGLAALTDTQYF	TGTGCCAGTAGTCTCGGACTAGCGGCACTCACAGATACGCAGTATTTT
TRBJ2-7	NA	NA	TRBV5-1	CASSPGRGQRYEQYF	TGCGCCAGCAGCCCAGGAAGGGGTCAGAGGTACGAGCAGTACTTC
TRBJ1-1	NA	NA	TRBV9	CASSVGTLNTEAFF	TGTGCCAGCAGCGTAGGGACTCTGAACACTGAAGCTTTCTTT
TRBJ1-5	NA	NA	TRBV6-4	CASSEQGDQPQHF	TGTGCCAGCAGTGAACAGGGCGATCAGCCCCAGCATTTT
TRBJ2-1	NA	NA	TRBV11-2	CASSGPQTYNEQFF	TGTGCCAGCAGTGGTCCCCAGACCTACAATGAGCAGTTCTTC
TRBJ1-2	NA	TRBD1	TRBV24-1	CATGLGGGYGYTF	TGTGCCACCGGTCTAGGGGGCGGCTATGGCTACACCTTC
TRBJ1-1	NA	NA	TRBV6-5	CASSYDFRRGEAFF	TGTGCCAGCAGTTATGACTTTAGACGGGGTGAAGCTTTCTTT
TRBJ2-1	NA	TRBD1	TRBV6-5	CASSYTGTGYNEQFF	TGTGCCAGCAGTTACACCGGGACAGGTTACAATGAGCAGTTCTTC
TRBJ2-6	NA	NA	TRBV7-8	CASSPGTGANVLTF	TGTGCCAGCAGCCCGGGGACTGGGGCCAACGTCCTGACTTTC
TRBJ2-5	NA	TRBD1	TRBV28	CASVKGTVVQETQYF	TGTGCCAGCGTTAAGGGGACAGTCGTACAAGAGACCCAGTACTTC
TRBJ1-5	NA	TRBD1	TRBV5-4	CASSFSGGNQPQHF	TGTGCCAGCAGCTTCTCAGGGGGTAACCAGCCCCAGCATTTT
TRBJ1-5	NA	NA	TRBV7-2	CASSYTGAVGGPQHF	TGTGCCAGCAGCTATACCGGGGCAGTGGGAGGGCCCCAGCATTTT
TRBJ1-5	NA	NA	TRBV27	CASSTTGYRQPQHF	TGTGCCAGCAGTACCACAGGGTACCGGCAGCCCCAGCATTTT